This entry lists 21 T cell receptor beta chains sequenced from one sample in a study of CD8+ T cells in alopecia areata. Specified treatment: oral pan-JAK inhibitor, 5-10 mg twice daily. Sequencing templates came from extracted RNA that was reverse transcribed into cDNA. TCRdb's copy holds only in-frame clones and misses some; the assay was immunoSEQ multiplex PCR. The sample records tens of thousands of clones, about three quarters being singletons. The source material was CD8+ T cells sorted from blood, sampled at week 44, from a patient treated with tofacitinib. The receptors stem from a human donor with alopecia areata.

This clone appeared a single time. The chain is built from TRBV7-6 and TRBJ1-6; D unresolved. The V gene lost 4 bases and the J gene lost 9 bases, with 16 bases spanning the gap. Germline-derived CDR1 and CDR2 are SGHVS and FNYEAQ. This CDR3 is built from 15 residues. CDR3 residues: CASSSDTLRSSPLHF. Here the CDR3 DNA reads TGTGCCAGCAGCTCAGACACCCTTAGAAGTTCACCCCTCCACTTT.

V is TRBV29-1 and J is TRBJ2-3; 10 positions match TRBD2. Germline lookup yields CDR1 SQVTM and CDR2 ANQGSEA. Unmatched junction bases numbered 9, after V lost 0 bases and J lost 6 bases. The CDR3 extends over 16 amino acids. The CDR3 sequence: CSVEDLLAGEGDTQYF. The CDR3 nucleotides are TGCAGCGTTGAAGATCTTCTAGCGGGGGAGGGGGATACGCAGTATTTT.

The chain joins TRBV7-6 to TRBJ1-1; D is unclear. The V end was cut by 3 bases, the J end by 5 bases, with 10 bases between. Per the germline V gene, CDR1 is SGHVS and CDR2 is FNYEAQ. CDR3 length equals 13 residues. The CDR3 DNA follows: TGTGCCAGCAGCTTGTCACCGCGGACTGAAGCTTTCTTT. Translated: CASSLSPRTEAFF.

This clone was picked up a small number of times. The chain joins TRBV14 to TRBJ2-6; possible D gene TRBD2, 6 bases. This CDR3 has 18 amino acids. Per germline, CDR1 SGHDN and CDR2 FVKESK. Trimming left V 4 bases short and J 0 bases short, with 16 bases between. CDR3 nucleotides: TGTGCCAGCAGCCCTTGGGGAGGCGCGAGCTCTGGGGCCAACGTCCTGACTTTC. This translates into CASSPWGGASSGANVLTF.

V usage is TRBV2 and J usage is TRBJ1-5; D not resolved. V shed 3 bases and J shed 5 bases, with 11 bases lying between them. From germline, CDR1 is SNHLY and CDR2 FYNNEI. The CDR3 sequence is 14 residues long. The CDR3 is CASSDWAAHQPQHF. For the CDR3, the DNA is TGTGCCAGCAGTGATTGGGCAGCCCATCAGCCCCAGCATTTT.

CDR3 sequence: CASSWTRGLNQPQHF. The CDR3 DNA sequence: TGTGCCAGCAGTTGGACGAGGGGGCTGAATCAGCCCCAGCATTTT. The chain couples TRBV27 to TRBJ1-5; 7 positions agree with TRBD1. The CDR3 sequence is 15 residues long. Looked up from germline, CDR1 is MNHEY and CDR2 is SMNVEV (reference sequence). V was clipped by 4 bases and J by 4 bases; unmatched bases: 7.

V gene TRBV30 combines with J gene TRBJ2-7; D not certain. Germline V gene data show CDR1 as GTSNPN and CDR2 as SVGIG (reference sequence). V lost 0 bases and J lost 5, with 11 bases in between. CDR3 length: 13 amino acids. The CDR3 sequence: CAWSVQWADEQYF. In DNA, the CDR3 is TGTGCCTGGAGTGTACAATGGGCGGACGAGCAGTACTTC.

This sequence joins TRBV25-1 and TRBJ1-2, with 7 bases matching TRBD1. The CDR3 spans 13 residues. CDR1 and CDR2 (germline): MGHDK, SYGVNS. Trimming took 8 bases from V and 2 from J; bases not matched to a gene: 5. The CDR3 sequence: CASSPTGNYGYTF. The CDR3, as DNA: TGTGCCAGCTCCCCGACAGGGAACTATGGCTACACCTTC.

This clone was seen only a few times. The CDR3 loop is CASSQRQTTNEKLFF. The CDR3 nucleotides read TGTGCCAGCAGCCAGAGACAGACAACTAATGAAAAACTGTTTTTT. The chain employs TRBV2 and TRBJ1-4, with D perhaps matching TRBD1 (5 bases). V was pared by 6 bases and J by 0 bases, with 11 bases between. The CDR3 is made up of 15 amino acids. CDR1 and CDR2 (germline): SNHLY, FYNNEI.

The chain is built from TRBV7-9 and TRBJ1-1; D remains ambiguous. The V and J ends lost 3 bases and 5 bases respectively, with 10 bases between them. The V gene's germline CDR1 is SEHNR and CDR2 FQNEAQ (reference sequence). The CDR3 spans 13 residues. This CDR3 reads CASSFRTTTEAFF. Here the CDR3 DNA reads TGTGCCAGCAGCTTCCGAACCACTACTGAAGCTTTCTTT.

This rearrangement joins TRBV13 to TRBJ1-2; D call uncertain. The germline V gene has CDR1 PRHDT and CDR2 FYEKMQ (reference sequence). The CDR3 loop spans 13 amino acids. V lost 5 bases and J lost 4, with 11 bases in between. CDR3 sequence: CASSPQGSYGYTF. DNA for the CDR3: TGTGCCAGCAGCCCACAAGGATCCTATGGCTACACCTTC.

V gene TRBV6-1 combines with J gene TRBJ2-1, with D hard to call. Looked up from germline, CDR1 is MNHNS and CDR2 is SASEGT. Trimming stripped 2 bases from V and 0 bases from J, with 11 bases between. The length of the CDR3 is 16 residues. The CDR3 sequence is CASSEWNQNSYNEQFF. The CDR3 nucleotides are TGTGCCAGCAGTGAATGGAACCAAAACTCCTACAATGAGCAGTTCTTC.

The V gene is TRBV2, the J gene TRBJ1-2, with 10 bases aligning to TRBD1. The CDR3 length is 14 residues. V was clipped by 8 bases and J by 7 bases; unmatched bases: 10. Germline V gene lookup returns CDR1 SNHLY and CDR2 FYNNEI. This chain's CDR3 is CASSSGTGESGYTF. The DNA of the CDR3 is TGTGCCAGCTCCTCCGGGACAGGGGAAAGTGGCTACACCTTC.

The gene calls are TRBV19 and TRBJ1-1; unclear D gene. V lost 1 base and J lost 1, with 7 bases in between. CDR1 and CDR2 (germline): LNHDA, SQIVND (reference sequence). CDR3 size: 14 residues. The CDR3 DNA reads TGTGCCAGTAGTATAGCCGAGGGGAACACTGAAGCTTTCTTT. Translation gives CASSIAEGNTEAFF.

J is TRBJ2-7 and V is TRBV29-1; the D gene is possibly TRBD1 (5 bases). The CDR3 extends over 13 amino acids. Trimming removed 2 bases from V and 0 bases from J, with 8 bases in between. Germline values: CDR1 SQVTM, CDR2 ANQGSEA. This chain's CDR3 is CSVESGNSYEQYF. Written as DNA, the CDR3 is TGCAGCGTTGAATCAGGGAACTCCTACGAGCAGTACTTC.

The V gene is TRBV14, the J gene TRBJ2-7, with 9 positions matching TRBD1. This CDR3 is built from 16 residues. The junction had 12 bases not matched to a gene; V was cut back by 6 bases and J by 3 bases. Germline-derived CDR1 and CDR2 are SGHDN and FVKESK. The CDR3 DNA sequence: TGTGCCAGCAGTCAACAGGGGGCAGGACCCCTCTACGAGCAGTACTTC. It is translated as CASSQQGAGPLYEQYF.

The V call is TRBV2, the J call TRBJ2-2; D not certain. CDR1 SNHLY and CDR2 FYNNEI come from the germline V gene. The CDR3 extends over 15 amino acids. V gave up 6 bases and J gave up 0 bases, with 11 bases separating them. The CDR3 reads CASSDQDSNTGELFF. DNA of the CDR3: TGTGCCAGCAGCGATCAAGATTCGAACACCGGGGAGCTGTTTTTT.

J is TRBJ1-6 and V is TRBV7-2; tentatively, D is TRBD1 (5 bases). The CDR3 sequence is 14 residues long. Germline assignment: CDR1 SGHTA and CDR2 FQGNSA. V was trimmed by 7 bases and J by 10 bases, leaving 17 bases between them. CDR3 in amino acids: CASKSGGSGSPLHF. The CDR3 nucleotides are TGTGCCAGCAAATCGGGGGGTTCCGGATCACCCCTCCACTTT.

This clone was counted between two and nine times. CDR3 amino acids: CASSQEQGGGNQPQHF. CDR3 coding DNA: TGCGCCAGCAGCCAAGAACAGGGGGGAGGAAATCAGCCCCAGCATTTT. The gene calls are TRBV4-1 and TRBJ1-5, with 8 bases matching TRBD1. The V gene end was trimmed by 0 bases and the J gene end by 4 bases; junction bases not matched to a gene: 5. CDR3 length: 16 residues. Per the germline V gene, CDR1 is MGHRA and CDR2 is YSYEKL.

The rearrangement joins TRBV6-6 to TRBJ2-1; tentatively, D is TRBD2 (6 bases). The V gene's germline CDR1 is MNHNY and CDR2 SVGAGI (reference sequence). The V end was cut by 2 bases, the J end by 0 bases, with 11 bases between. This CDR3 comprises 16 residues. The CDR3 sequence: CASSYTAGSSYNEQFF. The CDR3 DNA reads TGTGCCAGCAGTTACACCGCGGGGAGCTCCTACAATGAGCAGTTCTTC.

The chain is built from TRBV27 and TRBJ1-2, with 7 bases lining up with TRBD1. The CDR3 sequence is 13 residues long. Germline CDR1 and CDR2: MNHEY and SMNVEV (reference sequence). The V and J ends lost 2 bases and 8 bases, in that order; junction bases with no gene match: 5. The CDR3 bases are TGTGCCAGCAGTTTAAGGGGGCCAGGGGGCTACACCTTC. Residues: CASSLRGPGGYTF.